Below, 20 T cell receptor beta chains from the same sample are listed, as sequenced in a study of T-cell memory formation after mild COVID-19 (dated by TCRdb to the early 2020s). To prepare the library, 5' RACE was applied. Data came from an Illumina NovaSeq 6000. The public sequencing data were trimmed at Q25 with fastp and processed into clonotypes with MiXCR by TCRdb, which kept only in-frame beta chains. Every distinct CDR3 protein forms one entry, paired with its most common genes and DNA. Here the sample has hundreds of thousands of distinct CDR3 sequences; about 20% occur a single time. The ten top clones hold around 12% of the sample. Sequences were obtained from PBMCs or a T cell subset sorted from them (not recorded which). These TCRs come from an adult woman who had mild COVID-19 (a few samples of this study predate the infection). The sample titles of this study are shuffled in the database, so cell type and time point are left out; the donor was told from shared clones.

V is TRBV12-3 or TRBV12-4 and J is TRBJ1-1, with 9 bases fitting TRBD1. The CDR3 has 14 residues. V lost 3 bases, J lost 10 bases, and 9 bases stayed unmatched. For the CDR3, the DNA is TGTGCCAGCAGTTTCCACGGGACAGGGCGACCAGCTTTCTTT. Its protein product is CASSFHGTGRPAFF.

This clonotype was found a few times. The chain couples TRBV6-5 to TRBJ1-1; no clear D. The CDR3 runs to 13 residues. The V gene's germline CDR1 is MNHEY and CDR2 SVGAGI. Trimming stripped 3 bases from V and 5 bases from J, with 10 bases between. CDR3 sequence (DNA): TGTGCCAGCAGTTATCTTCAGGCAACTGAAGCTTTCTTT. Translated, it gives CASSYLQATEAFF.

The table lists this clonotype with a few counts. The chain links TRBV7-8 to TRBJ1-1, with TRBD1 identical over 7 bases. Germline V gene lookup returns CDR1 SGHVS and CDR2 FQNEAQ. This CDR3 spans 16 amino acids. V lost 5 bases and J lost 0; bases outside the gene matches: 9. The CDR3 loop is CASSDQHRGLNTEAFF. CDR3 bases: TGTGCCAGCAGCGACCAGCACAGGGGTTTGAACACTGAAGCTTTCTTT.

CDR3 residues: CASSQRGGLNPNQPQHF. DNA for the CDR3: TGCGCCAGCAGCCAAAGGGGCGGATTGAACCCAAATCAGCCCCAGCATTTT. J is TRBJ1-5 and V is TRBV4-1, with D possibly matching TRBD1 (5 bases). Germline CDR1 and CDR2: MGHRA and YSYEKL. This CDR3 has 17 amino acids. Trimming took off 2 bases at V and 4 bases at J, with 18 bases between the two ends.

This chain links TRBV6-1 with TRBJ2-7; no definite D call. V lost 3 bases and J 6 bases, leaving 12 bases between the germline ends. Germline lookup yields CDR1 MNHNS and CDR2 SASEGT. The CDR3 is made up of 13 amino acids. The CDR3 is CASSDIPSSEQYF. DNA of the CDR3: TGTGCCAGCAGTGACATACCGTCGAGCGAGCAGTACTTC.

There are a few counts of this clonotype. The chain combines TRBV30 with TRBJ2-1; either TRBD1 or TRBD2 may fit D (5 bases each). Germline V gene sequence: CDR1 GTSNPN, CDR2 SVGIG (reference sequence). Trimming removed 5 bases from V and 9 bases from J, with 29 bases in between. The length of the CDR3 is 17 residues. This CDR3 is CAWDAGPGWGMAGEQFF. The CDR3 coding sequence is TGTGCCTGGGATGCCGGGCCCGGGTGGGGGATGGCGGGTGAGCAGTTCTTC.

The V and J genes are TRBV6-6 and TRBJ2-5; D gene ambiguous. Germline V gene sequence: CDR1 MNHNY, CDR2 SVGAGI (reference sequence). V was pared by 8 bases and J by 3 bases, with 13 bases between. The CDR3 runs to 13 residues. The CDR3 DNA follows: TGTGCCAGCCGCCTAGTGCAAGAAGAGACCCAGTACTTC. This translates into CASRLVQEETQYF.

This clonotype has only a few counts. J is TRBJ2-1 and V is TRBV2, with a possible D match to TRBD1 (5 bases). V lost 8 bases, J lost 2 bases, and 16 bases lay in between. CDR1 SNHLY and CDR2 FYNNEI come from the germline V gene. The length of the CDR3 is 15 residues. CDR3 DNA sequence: TGTGCCAGCGAACCTGACAGAGGCCCCTACAATGAGCAGTTCTTC. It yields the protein CASEPDRGPYNEQFF.

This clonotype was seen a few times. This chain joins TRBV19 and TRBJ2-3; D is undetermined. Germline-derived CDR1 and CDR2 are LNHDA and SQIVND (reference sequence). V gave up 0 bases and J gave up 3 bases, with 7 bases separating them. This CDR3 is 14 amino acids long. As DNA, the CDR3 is TGTGCCAGTAGTATAGATTCAGCGACAGATACGCAGTATTTT. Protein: CASSIDSATDTQYF.

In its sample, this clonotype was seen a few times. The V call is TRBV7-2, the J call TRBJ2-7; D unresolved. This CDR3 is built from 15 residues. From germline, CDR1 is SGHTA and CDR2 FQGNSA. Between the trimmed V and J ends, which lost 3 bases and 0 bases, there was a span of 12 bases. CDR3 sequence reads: CASSLIRQSSYEQYF. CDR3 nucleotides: TGTGCCAGCAGCTTGATCCGGCAGAGCTCCTACGAGCAGTACTTC.

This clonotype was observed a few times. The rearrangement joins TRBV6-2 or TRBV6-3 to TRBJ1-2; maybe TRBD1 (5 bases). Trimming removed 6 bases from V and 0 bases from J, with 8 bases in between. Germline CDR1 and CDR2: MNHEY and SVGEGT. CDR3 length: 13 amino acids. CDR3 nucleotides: TGTGCCAGCAGGACAGATTCTAACTATGGCTACACCTTC. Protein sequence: CASRTDSNYGYTF.

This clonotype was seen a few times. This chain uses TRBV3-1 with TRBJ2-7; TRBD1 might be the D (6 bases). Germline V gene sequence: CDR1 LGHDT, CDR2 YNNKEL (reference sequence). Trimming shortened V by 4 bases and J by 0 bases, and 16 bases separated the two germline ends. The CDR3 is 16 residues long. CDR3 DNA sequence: TGTGCCAGCAGCCGAGCCGCGTGGGACACCTCCTACGAGCAGTACTTC. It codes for CASSRAAWDTSYEQYF.

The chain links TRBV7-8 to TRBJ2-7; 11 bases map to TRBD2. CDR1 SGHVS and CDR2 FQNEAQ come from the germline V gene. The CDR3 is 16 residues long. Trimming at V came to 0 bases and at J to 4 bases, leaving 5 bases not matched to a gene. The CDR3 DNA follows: TGTGCCAGCAGCTTAGCTAGCGGGAGGGCCGGTTACGAGCAGTACTTC. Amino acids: CASSLASGRAGYEQYF. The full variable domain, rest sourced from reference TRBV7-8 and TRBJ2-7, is GAGVSQSPRYKVAKRGQDVALRCDPISGHVSLFWYQQALGQGPEFLTYFQNEAQLDKSGLPSDRFFAERPEGSVSTLKIQRTQQEDSAVYLCASSLASGRAGYEQYFGPGTRLTVT.

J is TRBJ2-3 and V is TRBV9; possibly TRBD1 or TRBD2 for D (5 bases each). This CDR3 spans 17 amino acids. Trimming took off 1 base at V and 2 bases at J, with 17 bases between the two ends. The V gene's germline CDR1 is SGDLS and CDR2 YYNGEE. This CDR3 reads CASSVRGWTDFTDTQYF. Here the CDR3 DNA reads TGTGCCAGCAGCGTAAGGGGATGGACTGACTTCACAGATACGCAGTATTTT.

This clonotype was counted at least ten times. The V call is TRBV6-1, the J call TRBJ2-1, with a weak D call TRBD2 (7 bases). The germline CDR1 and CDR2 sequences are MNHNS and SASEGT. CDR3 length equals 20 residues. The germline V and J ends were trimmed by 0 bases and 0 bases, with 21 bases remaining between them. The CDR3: CASSEASGEGAGSSYNEQFF. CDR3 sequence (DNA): TGTGCCAGCAGTGAAGCGTCAGGGGAGGGAGCGGGTAGCTCCTACAATGAGCAGTTCTTC.

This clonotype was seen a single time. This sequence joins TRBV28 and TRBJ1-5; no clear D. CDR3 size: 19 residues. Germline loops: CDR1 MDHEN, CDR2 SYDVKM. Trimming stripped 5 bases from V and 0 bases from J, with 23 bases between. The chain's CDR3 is CASSHTLMGRPYSNQPQHF. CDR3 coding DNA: TGTGCCAGCAGTCACACCCTTATGGGGAGACCTTATAGCAATCAGCCCCAGCATTTT. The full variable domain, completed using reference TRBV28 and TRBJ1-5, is DVKVTQSSRYLVKRTGEKVFLECVQDMDHENMFWYRQDPGLGLRLIYFSYDVKMKEKGDIPEGYSVSREKKERFSLILESASTNQTSMYLCASSHTLMGRPYSNQPQHFGDGTRLSIL.

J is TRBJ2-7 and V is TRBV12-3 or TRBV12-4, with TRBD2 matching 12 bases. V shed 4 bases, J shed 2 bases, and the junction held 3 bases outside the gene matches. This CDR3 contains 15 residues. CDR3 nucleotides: TGTGCCAGCAGTTACCCTAGCGGGGGGGCCTACGAGCAGTACTTC. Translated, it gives CASSYPSGGAYEQYF.

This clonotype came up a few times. The CDR3 here is CASSLDRGAGNEQFF. The CDR3 DNA sequence: TGCGCCAGCAGCTTGGACAGGGGGGCTGGCAATGAGCAGTTCTTC. The chain couples TRBV5-1 to TRBJ2-1, with TRBD1 identical over 8 bases. J gave up 6 bases and V 0 bases, and 5 bases lay outside the gene matches. The CDR3 consists of 15 residues. Germline lookup yields CDR1 SGHRS and CDR2 YFSETQ.

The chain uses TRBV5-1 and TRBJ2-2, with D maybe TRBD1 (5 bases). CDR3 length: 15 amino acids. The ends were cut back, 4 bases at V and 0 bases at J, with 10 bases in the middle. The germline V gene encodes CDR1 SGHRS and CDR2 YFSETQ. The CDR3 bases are TGCGCCAGCAGCAAGGACACACCGAACACCGGGGAGCTGTTTTTT. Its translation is CASSKDTPNTGELFF.

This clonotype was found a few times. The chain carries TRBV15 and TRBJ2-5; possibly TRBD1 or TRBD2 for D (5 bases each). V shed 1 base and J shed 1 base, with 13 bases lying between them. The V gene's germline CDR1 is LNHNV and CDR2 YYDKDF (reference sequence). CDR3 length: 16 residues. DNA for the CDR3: TGTGCCACCAGCAGAGTGGTGGCAGGGACCCAAGAGACCCAGTACTTC. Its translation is CATSRVVAGTQETQYF.